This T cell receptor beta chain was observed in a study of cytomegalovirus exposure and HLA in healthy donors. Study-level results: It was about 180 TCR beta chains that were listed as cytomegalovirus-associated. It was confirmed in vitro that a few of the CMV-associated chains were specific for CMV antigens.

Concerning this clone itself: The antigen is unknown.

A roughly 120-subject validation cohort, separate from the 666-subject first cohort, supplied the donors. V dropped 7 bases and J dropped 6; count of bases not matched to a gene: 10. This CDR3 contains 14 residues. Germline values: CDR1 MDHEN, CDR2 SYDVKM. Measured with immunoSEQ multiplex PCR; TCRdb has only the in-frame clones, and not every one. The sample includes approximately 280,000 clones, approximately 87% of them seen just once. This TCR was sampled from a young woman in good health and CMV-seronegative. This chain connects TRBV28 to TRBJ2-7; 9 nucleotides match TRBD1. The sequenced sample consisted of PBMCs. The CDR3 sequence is CASNRPGQGSEQYF. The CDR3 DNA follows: TGTGCCAGCAATCGACCGGGACAGGGTTCCGAGCAGTACTTC.